This T cell receptor beta chain was sequenced in a study of T-cell memory formation after mild COVID-19. This clonotype has just a few counts. Its antigen remains unknown. General study findings and limits: Nothing showed for sure that second-wave clones peaking on day 37 were SARS-CoV-2 specific.

Libraries for TCRalpha and TCRbeta carried sample barcodes and unique molecular identifiers via 5'RACE. TCRdb re-called the 5' RACE reads with MiXCR, one entry per CDR3 protein. The table records 300,000 to 400,000 distinct CDR3 sequences, more than 15% of them present only once. This CDR3 is built from 11 residues. The germline CDR1 and CDR2 sequences are DFQATT and SNEGSKA (reference sequence). V was trimmed by 5 bases and J by 1 base, leaving 5 bases between them. This clonotype originated in a man younger than 35 who had mild COVID-19 (a few samples of this study predate the infection). Cell type and time point are not known. Sequencing input: PBMCs or a T cell subset sorted from them (not recorded which). V and J are TRBV20-1 and TRBJ2-5, with D unresolved. The CDR3 protein is CSAAFQETQYF. The CDR3 DNA reads TGCAGTGCTGCATTCCAAGAGACCCAGTACTTC.